This T cell receptor (beta chain) was observed in a study of beta chain features in type 1 diabetes. Study details: Across the samples, roughly 98,000,000 sorted cells were examined in total.

Expressed TCRB transcripts were sequenced because the entire RNA isolate underwent reverse transcription. Several million reads on average were seen across naive, central memory and regulatory T cell samples. Here immunoSEQ multiplex PCR was the method, and the copy in TCRdb shows in-frame clones only, minus some. This table has over 700,000 clones, roughly 16% appearing once. The germline V gene encodes CDR1 SGHNT and CDR2 YYREEE (reference sequence). The CDR3 covers 15 residues. With 0 bases removed from V and 4 bases from J, the gap between germline ends came to 13 bases. Blood was collected once per donor into heparin, averaging about 0.12 L.

The origin of this receptor is a woman between 18 and 29 years old in good health. The genes are TRBV5-4 and TRBJ1-1; the D is unclear. Sequenced input: naive CD4+ T cells from blood. Here the CDR3 DNA reads TGTGCCAGCAGCTTGGTTCGGACCCAAGGCACTGAAGCTTTCTTT. It translates to CASSLVRTQGTEAFF.